Listed here is a single T cell receptor (beta chain). Authors' data handling: Estimation of nucleated cell counts relied on the amplification of reference gene primers. Clones were sequenced by immunoSEQ multiplex PCR, and TCRdb holds only the in-frame ones, with some missing. That table furnishes V, J and clone size, whereas the DNA furnished D and trimming. Among under 80,000 clones listed, just under 85% were seen once. This CDR3 has 15 residues. The ends lost 3 bases at V and 4 bases at J; junction bases unmatched: 6. From germline, CDR1 is KGHSH and CDR2 LQKENI. The data originate from a study of blood T cell repertoires in COVID-19. Looking at the study overall: There were acute and convalescent COVID-19 samples, and they came from the United States, Italy and Spain. Nucleic acid was either cDNA or gDNA, and it came from T cells, B-cell-depleted T cells, or PBMCs.

Sequenced: peripheral blood. The V call is TRBV18, the J call TRBJ2-1; 7 nucleotides match TRBD2. The TCR was taken from a man aged 65 to 79 with acute or convalescent COVID-19. CDR3 DNA sequence: TGTGCCAGCTCACCCCCTAGCGGACCTTACAATGAGCAGTTCTTC. It specifies CASSPPSGPYNEQFF. The full variable domain, rest sourced from reference TRBV18 and TRBJ2-1, is NAGVMQNPRHLVRRRGQEARLRCSPMKGHSHVYWYRQLPEEGLKFMVYLQKENIIDESGMPKERFSAEFPKEGPSILRIQQVVRGDSAAYFCASSPPSGPYNEQFFGPGTRLTVL.